The text below deals with one T cell receptor beta chain. Germline V gene data show CDR1 as SGHRS and CDR2 as YFSETQ. This CDR3 contains 17 residues. J was trimmed by 11 bases and V by 3 bases; bases with no gene match: 21. The data are from a study of blood T cell repertoires in COVID-19. The table came from immunoSEQ multiplex PCR; TCRdb's copy has only in-frame clones and leaves some out. The sample contains fewer than 250,000 clones, 83% of which appear only once. The source of this sequence is a woman in her 40s who had been exposed to COVID-19. Sequencing was performed on PBMCs or T cells enriched from blood (not recorded which). The gene calls are TRBV5-1 and TRBJ1-1; 8 bases agree with TRBD1. The CDR3 reads CASSSWGRSINQGAAFF. CDR3 bases: TGCGCCAGCAGCTCATGGGGACGGTCGATTAATCAGGGGGCGGCTTTCTTT.